This entry is about one T cell receptor (beta chain). Its antigen is undetermined. Since a much larger clone is just one base distant, this may be a read error. Other DNA sequences of this sample code for an identical CDR3. CDR3 length: 12 amino acids. Germline assignment: CDR1 SQVTM and CDR2 ANQGSEA. The entire patient cohort was treatment-naive prior to thyroid surgery. The sample originates from a study of metastatic and nonmetastatic thyroid tumors. On the study more broadly: The comparison covered peripheral blood and tumor or nodule tissue in malignant and benign thyroid patients. Study-wide points: Malignant thyroid tumors reportedly had TCR beta diversity that was significantly higher than in benign nodules, in blood and tumor.

In the original workflow: A classifier of distant metastasis in papillary thyroid cancer was built from CDR3 differences (across clinicopathological groups). TCRdb recomputed clones from the PCR reads via MiXCR. The V and J calls and clone size are TCRdb's, not the authors'. The table lists 72,000 or so clones, 15% to 20% of them singletons. The sequence was collected from a female donor with papillary thyroid cancer or a benign thyroid nodule (not recorded which). Some clones in this sample may be carry-over from other donors' samples. The specimen was blood. The J gene is TRBJ1-4, the V gene TRBV29-1; TRBD1 might be the D (5 bases). Written as DNA, the CDR3 is TGTAGCGTCCCCACCGACGGGGGAAAACTGTTTTTT. Residues: CSVPTDGGKLFF.